This T cell receptor beta chain was identified during a study of blood T cell repertoires in COVID-19. This table comes from immunoSEQ multiplex PCR, and its TCRdb copy is limited to in-frame clones, with some not included. The table records 80,000 to 100,000 clones, around 84% of them present only once. The origin of this receptor is a woman aged 55-75 years in a cohort sampled during active or convalescent COVID-19. Sequencing was carried out using peripheral blood.

This CDR3 is CASSVGGHTNTEAFF. In DNA form, the CDR3 reads TGTGCCAGCAGCGTAGGGGGACACACGAACACTGAAGCTTTCTTT. This chain uses TRBV9 with TRBJ1-1; possibly TRBD1 for D (6 bases). The CDR3 loop spans 15 amino acids. V lost 0 bases to trimming and J lost 1 base, with 10 bases between them. Looked up from germline, CDR1 is SGDLS and CDR2 is YYNGEE.